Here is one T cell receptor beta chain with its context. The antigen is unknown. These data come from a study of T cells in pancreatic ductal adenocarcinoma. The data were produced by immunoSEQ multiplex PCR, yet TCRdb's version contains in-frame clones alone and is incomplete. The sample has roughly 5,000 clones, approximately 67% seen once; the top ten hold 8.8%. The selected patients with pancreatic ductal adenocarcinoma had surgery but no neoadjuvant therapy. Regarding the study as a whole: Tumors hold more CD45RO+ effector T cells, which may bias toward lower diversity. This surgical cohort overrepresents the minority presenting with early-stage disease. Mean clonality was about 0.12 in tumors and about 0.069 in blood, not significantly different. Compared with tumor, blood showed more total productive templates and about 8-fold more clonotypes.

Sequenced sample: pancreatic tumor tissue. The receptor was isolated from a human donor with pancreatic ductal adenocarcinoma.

The CDR3 spells CASSLNSRRDRDYNEQFF. The CDR3 bases are TGTGCCAGCAGCTTAAATAGTAGAAGGGACAGAGACTACAATGAGCAGTTCTTC. The chain carries TRBV7-2 and TRBJ2-1; 7 bases are a match to TRBD1. Losses at the gene ends were 2 bases for V and 3 bases for J; bases not matched to a gene: 13. The CDR3 covers 18 residues. Germline V gene lookup returns CDR1 SGHTA and CDR2 FQGNSA. Filled out from reference TRBV7-2 and TRBJ2-1, the complete variable domain reads GAGVSQSPSNKVTEKGKDVELRCDPISGHTALYWYRQSLGQGLEFLIYFQGNSAPDKSGLPSDRFSAERTGGSVSTLTIQRTQQEDSAVYLCASSLNSRRDRDYNEQFFGPGTRLTVL.